What follows are 24 T cell receptor beta chains derived from one specimen sequenced in a study of blood T cell repertoires in COVID-19. The protocol was immunoSEQ multiplex PCR, while the TCRdb copy is restricted to in-frame clones and leaves out a portion. The sample includes about 160,000 clones, roughly 87% seen only once; the top ten take 3.5% to 5%. The sequenced sample consisted of peripheral blood. The origin of the receptors is a woman aged 55-69 years with active or convalescent COVID-19.

V and J are TRBV3-1 (or the pseudogene TRBV3-2) and TRBJ1-1, with D maybe TRBD1 (6 bases). The ends were cut back, 3 bases at V and 2 bases at J, with 10 bases in the middle. Germline lookup yields CDR1 LGHDT and CDR2 YNNKEL (reference sequence). The CDR3 runs to 14 residues. The CDR3 DNA reads TGTGCCAGCAGCCAGTTACAGGGCAACACTGAAGCTTTCTTT. Its translation: CASSQLQGNTEAFF.

This clone showed up just once. V is TRBV30 and J is TRBJ2-3; 10 nucleotides line up with TRBD1. Germline CDR1 GTSNPN, CDR2 SVGIG (reference sequence). The CDR3 contains 12 residues. Losses at the gene ends were 8 bases for V and 5 bases for J; bases not matched to a gene: 4. CDR3 sequence reads: CAQTGGGDTQYF. Written as DNA, the CDR3 is TGTGCCCAGACAGGGGGCGGAGATACGCAGTATTTT.

The rearrangement joins TRBV5-4 to TRBJ2-7, with D perhaps TRBD1 (6 bases). Germline V gene data show CDR1 as SGHNT and CDR2 as YYREEE (reference sequence). There are 16 residues in the CDR3. Trimming shortened V by 4 bases and J by 0 bases, and 17 bases separated the two germline ends. The CDR3 here is CASSTTTGVSSYEQYF. The CDR3 coding sequence is TGTGCCAGCAGCACCACGACAGGAGTCAGCTCCTACGAGCAGTACTTC.

The table lists this clone with a count of one. DNA of the CDR3: TGTGCCAGCAGTCCCCATGCAACTAATGAAAAACTGTTTTTT. It is translated as CASSPHATNEKLFF. V usage is TRBV27 and J usage is TRBJ1-4; D gene unclear. Trimming left V 5 bases short and J 0 bases short, with 7 bases between. The CDR3 sequence is 14 residues long. CDR1 is MNHEY, CDR2 SMNVEV, per germline (reference sequence).

Written as DNA, the CDR3 is TGTGCCAGCAGCTCCCCGGGGGGGGTGGGGGAGACCCAGTACTTC. It codes for CASSSPGGVGETQYF. The chain combines TRBV11-2 with TRBJ2-5; 8 nucleotides align to TRBD2. Germline assignment: CDR1 SGHAT and CDR2 FQNNGV. The CDR3 extends over 15 amino acids. J was trimmed by 5 bases and V by 4 bases; bases with no gene match: 9.

The chain joins TRBV7-2 to TRBJ1-3; D remains unclear. The CDR3 consists of 17 residues. Germline CDR1 and CDR2: SGHTA and FQGNSA. The V end lost 0 bases, the J end lost 3 bases, and 15 bases lay between the germline ends. For the CDR3, the DNA is TGTGCCAGCAGCTTAGCTAGCGGCTGGGGTGGTGGAAACACCATATATTTT. It translates to CASSLASGWGGGNTIYF.

The chain recombines TRBV5-1 with TRBJ1-1; TRBD1 matches at 7 bases. The J segment lost 2 bases and the V segment lost 5 bases, leaving 6 bases of the junction unmatched. The CDR3 has 14 amino acids. Germline lookup yields CDR1 SGHRS and CDR2 YFSETQ. The CDR3 loop is CASRQGQDNTEAFF. The CDR3 bases are TGCGCCAGCAGGCAAGGACAGGACAACACTGAAGCTTTCTTT.

This sequence joins TRBV4-3 and TRBJ2-1; 15 bases match TRBD2. V gave up 1 base and J gave up 8 bases; unmatched junction bases: 3. The CDR3 consists of 16 residues. CDR1 and CDR2 from the germline V gene are LGHNA and YSLEER. The CDR3 spells CASSQGTSGGAHEQFF. For the CDR3, the DNA is TGCGCCAGCAGCCAAGGGACTAGCGGGGGGGCCCATGAGCAGTTCTTC.

This clone was seen once. CDR3 DNA: TGTGCCAGCACCCTAGAGGGTGGAGATACGCAGTATTTT. Encoded protein: CASTLEGGDTQYF. V is TRBV12-3 or TRBV12-4 and J is TRBJ2-3, with TRBD2 as a possible D gene (5 bases). V was shortened by 7 bases and J by 5 bases, with 13 bases between the two germline ends. This CDR3 has 13 amino acids.

V usage is TRBV19 and J usage is TRBJ1-2, with 9 bases aligning to TRBD1. Germline values: CDR1 LNHDA, CDR2 SQIVND (reference sequence). Germline trimming cut 4 bases from V and 6 bases from J; bases unmatched to any gene: 6. The CDR3 has 14 residues. CDR3 loop: CASSKGQGRHGYTF. The CDR3 DNA is TGTGCCAGTAGTAAGGGACAGGGAAGGCATGGCTACACCTTC.

The rearrangement links TRBV5-4 to TRBJ1-1, with D maybe TRBD1 (6 bases). This CDR3 spans 14 amino acids. Germline V gene lookup returns CDR1 SGHNT and CDR2 YYREEE (reference sequence). V was clipped by 3 bases and J by 0 bases, with 9 bases between them. In nucleotides, the CDR3 is TGTGCCAGCAGCTCCGGACAGATGAACACTGAAGCTTTCTTT. Encoded protein: CASSSGQMNTEAFF.

The chain employs TRBV9 and TRBJ2-7; D is perhaps TRBD2 (6 bases). This CDR3 has 13 residues. Trimming removed 0 bases from V and 6 bases from J, with 10 bases in between. Germline V gene data show CDR1 as SGDLS and CDR2 as YYNGEE. The CDR3 here is CASSVGPGVEQYF. CDR3 bases: TGTGCCAGCAGCGTAGGTCCGGGGGTCGAGCAGTACTTC.

The chain recombines TRBV18 with TRBJ1-3; D uncertain. Germline V gives CDR1 KGHSH, CDR2 LQKENI. Trimming took 6 bases from V and 0 from J, leaving 12 bases between them. The CDR3 sequence is 15 residues long. The CDR3 nucleotides are TGTGCCAGCTCGGAGGGAGCGAGCTCTGGAAACACCATATATTTT. This sequence encodes CASSEGASSGNTIYF.

The DNA of the CDR3 is TGTGCCAGCAGCTTATTGAGCCCGGGTGGAAACACCATATATTTT. Residues: CASSLLSPGGNTIYF. The rearrangement links TRBV11-2 to TRBJ1-3, with D uncertain. The CDR3 is made up of 15 amino acids. In germline, CDR1 is SGHAT, CDR2 FQNNGV. The V end was cut by 2 bases, the J end by 3 bases, with 11 bases between.

This chain joins TRBV7-2 and TRBJ1-1; perhaps TRBD1 as D (6 bases). V shed 5 bases and J shed 5 bases, with 15 bases lying between them. This CDR3 spans 14 amino acids. Germline CDR1 and CDR2: SGHTA and FQGNSA. The CDR3 is CASSLQGVGTEAFF. The CDR3, as DNA: TGTGCCAGCAGCCTACAGGGAGTTGGGACTGAAGCTTTCTTT.

V gene TRBV7-9 combines with J gene TRBJ1-1; D is unresolved. The CDR3 runs 13 residues. V shed 1 base and J shed 10 bases, with 13 bases lying between them. The germline gives CDR1 SEHNR, CDR2 FQNEAQ (reference sequence). The CDR3 bases are TGTGCCAGCAGCTTAGATTTAACAGTCGGAGCTTTCTTT. Translating gives CASSLDLTVGAFF.

The chain links TRBV2 to TRBJ1-2; TRBD1 matches 12 bases. This CDR3 has 14 amino acids. Germline CDR1 is SNHLY and CDR2 is FYNNEI. Germline trimming cut 5 bases from V and 6 bases from J; bases unmatched to any gene: 4. CDR3 residues: CASSPGQGAHGYTF. DNA for the CDR3: TGTGCCAGCAGTCCGGGACAGGGGGCGCATGGCTACACCTTC.

V is TRBV6-5 and J is TRBJ2-7; D might be TRBD2 (6 bases). Germline-derived CDR1 and CDR2 are MNHEY and SVGAGI. The V end was cut by 8 bases, the J end by 1 base, with 18 bases between. This CDR3 spans 15 amino acids. The DNA for the CDR3 is TGTGCCAGCCGGCCTGGGGCTAGCGCTTCCTACGAGCAGTACTTC. This translates into CASRPGASASYEQYF.

The chain recombines TRBV19 with TRBJ1-5, with D possibly being TRBD1 (5 bases). This CDR3 is 15 amino acids long. Trimming shortened V by 5 bases and J by 4 bases, and 15 bases separated the two germline ends. Germline V gene lookup returns CDR1 LNHDA and CDR2 SQIVND (reference sequence). CDR3 sequence reads: CASSLAQGLNQPQHF. Written as DNA, the CDR3 is TGTGCCAGTAGTCTCGCCCAGGGCCTTAATCAGCCCCAGCATTTT. Looking up the rest from reference TRBV19 and TRBJ1-5 gives the full variable domain: DGGITQSPKYLFRKEGQNVTLSCEQNLNHDAMYWYRQDPGQGLRLIYYSQIVNDFQKGDIAEGYSVSREKKESFPLTVTSAQKNPTAFYLCASSLAQGLNQPQHFGDGTRLSIL.

The chain's CDR3 is CASSLRQGLTNTEAFF. CDR3 sequence (DNA): TGTGCCAGCAGCCTAAGACAGGGTCTAACGAACACTGAAGCTTTCTTT. The genes are TRBV5-5 and TRBJ1-1; 7 nucleotides agree with TRBD1. CDR3 length equals 16 residues. The ends lost 4 bases at V and 1 base at J; junction bases unmatched: 10. Germline lookup yields CDR1 SGHKS and CDR2 YYEKEE (reference sequence).

This chain uses TRBV7-9 with TRBJ2-5; the match to TRBD2 covers 12 bases. The CDR3 totals 14 residues. Unmatched junction bases numbered 8, after V lost 5 bases and J lost 10 bases. CDR1 SEHNR and CDR2 FQNEAQ come from the germline V gene (reference sequence). The CDR3 loop is CASSPGTSGPLQYF. CDR3 DNA: TGTGCCAGCAGCCCCGGGACTAGCGGGCCCCTCCAGTACTTC.

In this sample, this clone turned up once. This chain uses TRBV4-3 with TRBJ2-1, with D possibly matching TRBD2 (7 bases). V was shortened by 4 bases and J by 7 bases, with 20 bases between the two germline ends. This CDR3 comprises 16 residues. Germline V gene lookup returns CDR1 LGHNA and CDR2 YSLEER. The CDR3 DNA follows: TGCGCCAGCAGCCGGCGTAGGGGGGGGGCCGGGAATGAGCAGTTCTTC. Protein product: CASSRRRGGAGNEQFF.

V is TRBV18 and J is TRBJ1-6, with 7 nucleotides matching TRBD1. The junction had 3 bases not matched to a gene; V was cut back by 3 bases and J by 7 bases. Germline assignment: CDR1 KGHSH and CDR2 LQKENI. The CDR3 consists of 14 residues. For the CDR3, the DNA is TGTGCCAGCTCACCCTCAGGGGGAAATTCACCCCTCCACTTT. Amino acids: CASSPSGGNSPLHF.

This rearrangement joins TRBV6-2 or TRBV6-3 to TRBJ2-3, with D unclear. V was cut by 0 bases and J by 2 bases, with 6 bases left in between. Germline V gene sequence: CDR1 MNHEY, CDR2 SVGEGT. CDR3 size: 14 residues. The CDR3 protein is CASSYSATTDTQYF. The CDR3 DNA follows: TGTGCCAGCAGTTACTCGGCCACCACAGATACGCAGTATTTT.